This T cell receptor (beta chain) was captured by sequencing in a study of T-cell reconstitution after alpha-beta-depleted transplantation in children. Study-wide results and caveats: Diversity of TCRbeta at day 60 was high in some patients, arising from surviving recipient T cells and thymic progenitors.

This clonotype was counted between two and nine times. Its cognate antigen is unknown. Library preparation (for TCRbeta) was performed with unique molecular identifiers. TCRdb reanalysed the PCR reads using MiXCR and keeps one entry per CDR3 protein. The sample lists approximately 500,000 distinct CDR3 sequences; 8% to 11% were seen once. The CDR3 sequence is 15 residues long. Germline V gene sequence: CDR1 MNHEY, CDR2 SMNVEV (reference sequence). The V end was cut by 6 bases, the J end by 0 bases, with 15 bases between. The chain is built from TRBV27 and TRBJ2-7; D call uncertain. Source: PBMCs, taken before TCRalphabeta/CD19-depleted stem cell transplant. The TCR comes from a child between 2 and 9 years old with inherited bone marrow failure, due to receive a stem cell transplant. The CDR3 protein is CASRPLGESSYEQYF. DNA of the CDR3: TGTGCCAGCAGGCCCCTGGGCGAGAGCTCCTACGAGCAGTACTTC.